The sequence of this TCR beta chain was determined in a study of cytomegalovirus exposure and HLA in healthy donors. The overall study: A data release that came early held approximately 85 million unique TCRs from HLA-typed donors. The study's findings and limits: TCR beta V- and J-gene trimming was later associated with a missense DCLRE1C variant. According to an earlier analysis, most TCR beta V segments yielded productive rearrangements about 90% or about 30% of the time. Rates of TCR association differed by HLA locus in a later analysis, with DRB1 highest and HLA-C lowest.

PCR amplification relied on 60 Vbeta primers (plus 13 Jbeta primers). Profiling relied on immunoSEQ multiplex PCR, and the TCRdb table lists in-frame clones only, not all of them. The data hold around 150,000 clones, with roughly 76% observed a single time. This clone is a singleton in its sample. No antigen is known for it. The CDR3 contains 13 residues. Trimming removed 1 base at V and 5 bases at J, with 10 bases between. Germline assignment: CDR1 SGHNT and CDR2 YYREEE (reference sequence). This chain uses TRBV5-4 with TRBJ2-7, with a tentative D call TRBD1 (5 bases). What was sequenced was PBMCs. The receptor was derived from a human donor in good health. CDR3 coding DNA: TGTGCCAGCAGCTTGTCAGGGTTCCACGAGCAGTACTTC. This sequence encodes CASSLSGFHEQYF. Looking up the rest from reference TRBV5-4 and TRBJ2-7 gives the full variable domain: ETGVTQSPTHLIKTRGQQVTLRCSSQSGHNTVSWYQQALGQGPQFIFQYYREEENGRGNFPPRFSGLQFPNYSSELNVNALELDDSALYLCASSLSGFHEQYFGPGTRLTVT.